This passage covers 32 T cell receptor beta chains from one sample sequenced in a study of CD8 T cells in Susac syndrome. Random hexamers were used to reverse transcribe an amount of about 0.5 to 1 ug RNA. Each CDR3 protein is one row after TCRdb ran MiXCR on the immunoSEQ multiplex PCR reads. Found here are 400,000 to 550,000 distinct CDR3 sequences, around 85% of them singletons; the top ten hold approximately 0.12%. Sequencing used CD8+ T cells from PBMCs. All receptors derive from a human donor with multiple sclerosis.

The genes are TRBV9 and TRBJ2-7, with D unresolved. Trimming stripped 3 bases from V and 1 base from J, with 11 bases between. This CDR3 comprises 14 residues. CDR1 is SGDLS and CDR2 is YYNGEE in the germline V gene. The CDR3 coding sequence is TGTGCCAGCAGCGATCCAACGGAATCCTACGAGCAGTACTTC. Translation gives CASSDPTESYEQYF.

The rearrangement links TRBV11-3 to TRBJ2-7, with 7 nucleotides matching TRBD1. The ends lost 1 base at V and 7 bases at J; junction bases unmatched: 4. The CDR3 spans 13 residues. Germline values: CDR1 SGHNT, CDR2 YENEEA. For the CDR3, the DNA is TGTGCCAGCAGCTTAGGGACAGGCCAAGAGCAGTACTTC. Translated, it gives CASSLGTGQEQYF.

The table lists this clonotype with a few counts. A junction boundary mismatches the germline segment, possibly from a read error. The V gene is TRBV4-1, the J gene TRBJ2-2; 8 nucleotides match TRBD1. This CDR3 comprises 14 residues. The germline gives CDR1 MGHRA, CDR2 YSYEKL. CDR3 DNA sequence: TGTGCCAGCAGTCTGACAGGGGACACCGGGGAGCTGTTTTTT. It is translated as CASSLTGDTGELFF.

This chain connects TRBV20-1 to TRBJ2-1; D possibly corresponds to TRBD1 (6 bases). Trimming took 5 bases from V and 6 from J, leaving 23 bases between them. This CDR3 has 16 residues. Germline V gives CDR1 DFQATT, CDR2 SNEGSKA (reference sequence). The CDR3 sequence is CSAPNHRERSTNEQFF. The CDR3 DNA reads TGCAGTGCTCCTAACCACAGGGAAAGGTCAACCAATGAGCAGTTCTTC.

The rearrangement links TRBV4-1 to TRBJ2-7; 9 bases match TRBD1. Trimming removed 4 bases from V and 5 bases from J; junction bases left unmatched: 12. Germline V gene lookup returns CDR1 MGHRA and CDR2 YSYEKL. The CDR3 totals 16 residues. This CDR3 reads CASSPLFTGGTDEQYF. The CDR3 region has the DNA TGCGCCAGCAGCCCGCTATTCACAGGGGGCACGGACGAGCAGTACTTC.

In regard to this clonotype: One junction end disagrees with the germline gene, perhaps due to a read error. The chain is built from TRBV12-3 or TRBV12-4 and TRBJ2-5, with D perhaps being TRBD1 or TRBD2 (5 bases each). CDR3 length: 12 residues. The CDR3 DNA reads TGTGCCAGCAGTTTAGAGTACGGGGCCAGAGACTTC. Translating gives CASSLEYGARDF.

This rearrangement joins TRBV2 to TRBJ1-6; 7 nucleotides line up with TRBD1. Losses at the gene ends were 3 bases for V and 7 bases for J; bases not matched to a gene: 3. This CDR3 contains 14 residues. Germline V gene sequence: CDR1 SNHLY, CDR2 FYNNEI. CDR3: CASSDPGGNSPLHF. CDR3 bases: TGTGCCAGCAGTGATCCAGGGGGGAATTCACCCCTCCACTTT.

This clonotype appeared a single time. This chain uses TRBV28 with TRBJ2-3; 9 nucleotides match TRBD2. V lost 3 bases, J lost 2 bases, and 9 bases stayed unmatched. Germline lookup yields CDR1 MDHEN and CDR2 SYDVKM. The CDR3 contains 17 residues. CDR3 in DNA: TGTGCCAGCAGTTTTCTTGAGACTAGCGGATACACAGATACGCAGTATTTT. The encoded protein is CASSFLETSGYTDTQYF.

V usage is TRBV7-9 and J usage is TRBJ1-3; D unresolved. In germline, CDR1 is SEHNR, CDR2 FQNEAQ (reference sequence). The CDR3 runs 13 residues. Between the trimmed V and J ends, which lost 7 bases and 2 bases, there was a span of 9 bases. CDR3 in amino acids: CASMGWAGNTIYF. CDR3 nucleotide sequence: TGTGCCAGCATGGGTTGGGCTGGAAACACCATATATTTT.

The chain joins TRBV27 to TRBJ2-1; D gene unclear. This CDR3 region has 15 residues. The germline V gene has CDR1 MNHEY and CDR2 SMNVEV (reference sequence). Trimming shortened V by 2 bases and J by 1 base, and 9 bases separated the two germline ends. In DNA form, the CDR3 reads TGTGCCAGCAGTTTAGGGTTCAGTTCCTACAATGAGCAGTTCTTC. As protein: CASSLGFSSYNEQFF.

CDR3 sequence: CASSSDRQPQHF. CDR3 bases: TGTGCCAGCAGTTCTGACCGGCAGCCCCAGCATTTT. This rearrangement joins TRBV12-3 or TRBV12-4 to TRBJ1-5; D not resolved. Trimming cost V 4 bases and J 7 bases, with 8 bases left between them. The CDR3 loop spans 12 amino acids.

This rearrangement joins TRBV7-9 to TRBJ2-5; TRBD2 matches at 8 bases. V lost 1 base, J lost 4 bases, and 2 bases stayed unmatched. The CDR3 runs 14 residues. Germline assignment: CDR1 SEHNR and CDR2 FQNEAQ (reference sequence). The CDR3 DNA follows: TGTGCCAGCAGCTTAGGGGCGGGAGGAGAGACCCAGTACTTC. Its protein is CASSLGAGGETQYF.

The rearrangement joins TRBV6-5 to TRBJ2-7; D possibly matches TRBD1 or TRBD2 (6 bases each). This CDR3 comprises 15 residues. Germline-derived CDR1 and CDR2 are MNHEY and SVGAGI. The ends were cut back, 2 bases at V and 3 bases at J, with 14 bases in the middle. Written as DNA, the CDR3 is TGTGCCAGCAGTTACCTAGGGGGGCTCTACTACGAGCAGTACTTC. This sequence encodes CASSYLGGLYYEQYF.

In the case of this clonotype: At one boundary the junction diverges from the germline segment, which might be a read error. The chain employs TRBV6-1 and TRBJ2-3; 9 nucleotides agree with TRBD2. This CDR3 has 14 residues. Germline assignment: CDR1 MNHNS and CDR2 SASEGT. CDR3 coding DNA: TGTGCCAGCACTGAAGGACTAGCGACAGATACGCAGTATTTT. It translates to CASTEGLATDTQYF.

The J gene is TRBJ1-1, the V gene TRBV12-3 or TRBV12-4, with 7 bases identical to TRBD1. V lost 3 bases, J lost 0 bases, and 19 bases stayed unmatched. This CDR3 region has 20 residues. In DNA, the CDR3 is TGTGCCAGCAGTTTGGGCGCTAGAGACGTGTGGGACAGAATGAACACTGAAGCTTTCTTT. This codes for CASSLGARDVWDRMNTEAFF.

This chain connects TRBV1 to TRBJ2-2; the table names TRBD2, a call not compared with the DNA. TRBV1 is termed a pseudogene. This CDR3 comprises 15 residues. CDR3 DNA sequence: TGCACCCCCGGTGCAAGCGGGATAAACACCGGGGAGCTGTTTTTT. Translating it yields CTPGASGINTGELFF.

This chain uses TRBV10-3 with TRBJ2-7; 7 bases are shared with TRBD1. V lost 9 bases and J lost 3; bases outside the gene matches: 8. Germline V gene data show CDR1 as ENHRY and CDR2 as SYGVKD. This CDR3 spans 13 amino acids. In nucleotides, the CDR3 is TGTGCCATAGGAGACAGGGAAAGCTACGAGCAGTACTTC. Translation: CAIGDRESYEQYF.

The chain uses TRBV5-1 and TRBJ1-1, with D possibly matching TRBD1 (6 bases). The CDR3 is 14 residues long. V lost 4 bases to trimming and J lost 1 base, with 11 bases between them. Germline CDR1 is SGHRS and CDR2 is YFSETQ. In DNA form, the CDR3 reads TGCGCCAGCAGCGCAGGGACAAAGAACACTGAAGCTTTCTTT. Translating it yields CASSAGTKNTEAFF.

This chain joins TRBV25-1 and TRBJ2-1, with D possibly matching TRBD2 (6 bases). CDR1 and CDR2 (germline): MGHDK, SYGVNS. The V gene lost 3 bases and the J gene lost 0 bases, with 12 bases spanning the gap. CDR3 length equals 16 residues. The CDR3 sequence is CASSDIDGGSYNEQFF. DNA of the CDR3: TGTGCCAGCAGTGACATTGACGGGGGCTCCTACAATGAGCAGTTCTTC.

The chain joins TRBV15 to TRBJ1-6; no reliable D call. CDR1 and CDR2 from the germline V gene are LNHNV and YYDKDF (reference sequence). The CDR3 consists of 14 residues. The V and J ends lost 1 base and 8 bases respectively, with 9 bases between them. The CDR3 protein is CATSRGHADSPLHF. CDR3 sequence (DNA): TGTGCCACCAGCAGAGGACATGCGGATTCACCCCTCCACTTT.

V and J are TRBV19 and TRBJ2-3; no clear D gene. Germline CDR1 LNHDA, CDR2 SQIVND (reference sequence). The CDR3 covers 16 residues. V lost 1 base, J lost 6 bases, and 17 bases lay in between. The CDR3 protein is CASSIGWEPATDTQYF. The CDR3 nucleotides are TGTGCCAGTAGTATAGGTTGGGAACCAGCCACGGATACGCAGTATTTT.

The V call is TRBV4-1, the J call TRBJ1-4; D remains unclear. The CDR3 covers 16 residues. V was pared by 1 base and J by 7 bases, with 16 bases between. The V gene's germline CDR1 is MGHRA and CDR2 YSYEKL. The CDR3 spells CASSQGLGRVIEKLFF. As DNA, the CDR3 is TGCGCCAGCAGCCAAGGTTTGGGTAGGGTCATTGAAAAACTGTTTTTT.

The rearrangement links TRBV2 to TRBJ1-1, with 9 bases lining up with TRBD1. Unmatched junction bases numbered 4, after V lost 4 bases and J lost 4 bases. CDR1 is SNHLY and CDR2 is FYNNEI in the germline V gene. This CDR3 has 14 amino acids. The CDR3 protein is CASSGGTGSTEAFF. As DNA, the CDR3 is TGTGCCAGCAGTGGGGGGACAGGGAGCACTGAAGCTTTCTTT. The full variable domain, rest sourced from reference TRBV2 and TRBJ1-1, is EPEVTQTPSHQVTQMGQEVILRCVPISNHLYFYWYRQILGQKVEFLVSFYNNEISEKSEIFDDQFSVERPDGSNFTLKIRSTKLEDSAMYFCASSGGTGSTEAFFGQGTRLTVV.

Only one count was recorded for this clonotype. The chain couples TRBV10-3 to TRBJ1-1; TRBD1 agrees at 11 bases. Looked up from germline, CDR1 is ENHRY and CDR2 is SYGVKD. Trimming cost V 6 bases and J 5 bases; bases outside gene matches: 2. The CDR3 is 13 amino acids. Here the CDR3 reads CAIRDRGRTEAFF. CDR3 DNA: TGTGCCATCAGGGACAGGGGGCGGACTGAAGCTTTCTTT.

The gene calls are TRBV19 and TRBJ1-2; D is uncertain. Germline V gene data show CDR1 as LNHDA and CDR2 as SQIVND (reference sequence). This CDR3 has 15 amino acids. V was clipped by 9 bases and J by 5 bases, with 22 bases between them. The CDR3 here is CASGQPDDGTYGYTF. CDR3 DNA: TGTGCCAGCGGTCAGCCCGATGACGGAACTTATGGCTACACCTTC.

The J gene is TRBJ2-1, the V gene TRBV6-2 or TRBV6-3, with 9 positions matching TRBD2. Germline trimming cut 7 bases from V and 0 bases from J; bases unmatched to any gene: 1. CDR1 is MNHEY and CDR2 is SVGEGT in the germline V gene. There are 14 residues in the CDR3. CDR3 in amino acids: CASKLAGSYNEQFF. CDR3 DNA sequence: TGTGCCAGCAAACTAGCGGGCTCCTACAATGAGCAGTTCTTC.

Regarding this clonotype: An end of the junction differs from the germline gene, which may be a read error. V gene TRBV20-1 combines with J gene TRBJ1-1; 10 nucleotides align to TRBD1. CDR1 and CDR2 from the germline V gene are DFQATT and SNEGSKA (reference sequence). The CDR3 extends over 13 amino acids. The CDR3 bases are TGCAGTGCTGGGGACAGGGGCTACACCGAAGCTTTCTTT. Translation: CSAGDRGYTEAFF.

The V and J genes are TRBV5-5 and TRBJ1-1; tentative D call: TRBD1 (6 bases). Germline CDR1 and CDR2: SGHKS and YYEKEE (reference sequence). The CDR3 covers 15 residues. Between the trimmed V and J ends, which lost 6 bases and 0 bases, there was a span of 15 bases. CDR3 DNA sequence: TGTGCCAGCACCCCGGACAGTTTCATGAACACTGAAGCTTTCTTT. Amino acid sequence: CASTPDSFMNTEAFF.

The chain recombines TRBV25-1 with TRBJ2-1; 8 nucleotides line up with TRBD1. Looked up from germline, CDR1 is MGHDK and CDR2 is SYGVNS. This CDR3 contains 18 residues. After removal of 0 bases from V and 9 bases from J, the junction contained 16 bases not matched to a gene. The CDR3 nucleotides read TGTGCCAGCAGTGAATATTTCCGAGGGACAGGAGTTAGGGGTGAGCAGTTCTTC. Translated, it gives CASSEYFRGTGVRGEQFF.

V and J are TRBV4-1 and TRBJ2-1, with a possible D match to TRBD2 (6 bases). Germline-derived CDR1 and CDR2 are MGHRA and YSYEKL. The CDR3 has 15 amino acids. Deletions cut 0 bases from V and 9 bases from J, with 15 bases between. The CDR3 sequence is CASSQDGGGISEQFF. The CDR3 region has the DNA TGCGCCAGCAGCCAAGACGGAGGAGGGATCAGTGAGCAGTTCTTC.

This clonotype has just a few counts. The chain employs TRBV29-1 and TRBJ1-1; 8 nucleotides match TRBD1. CDR1 is SQVTM, CDR2 ANQGSEA, per germline. The CDR3 has 12 amino acids. The V and J ends lost 7 bases and 7 bases, in that order; junction bases with no gene match: 8. CDR3 in amino acids: CSARTGQGEAFF. The CDR3 DNA reads TGCAGCGCCAGAACAGGACAGGGTGAAGCTTTCTTT.

The chain combines TRBV5-4 with TRBJ2-3; 7 bases align to TRBD1. With 5 bases clipped from V and 1 base from J, the junction kept 4 bases outside the gene matches. The CDR3 is 14 residues long. Per germline, CDR1 SGHNT and CDR2 YYREEE (reference sequence). The CDR3 region is CASRPDRGTDTQYF. The CDR3 nucleotides are TGTGCCAGCAGACCTGACAGGGGCACAGATACGCAGTATTTT.